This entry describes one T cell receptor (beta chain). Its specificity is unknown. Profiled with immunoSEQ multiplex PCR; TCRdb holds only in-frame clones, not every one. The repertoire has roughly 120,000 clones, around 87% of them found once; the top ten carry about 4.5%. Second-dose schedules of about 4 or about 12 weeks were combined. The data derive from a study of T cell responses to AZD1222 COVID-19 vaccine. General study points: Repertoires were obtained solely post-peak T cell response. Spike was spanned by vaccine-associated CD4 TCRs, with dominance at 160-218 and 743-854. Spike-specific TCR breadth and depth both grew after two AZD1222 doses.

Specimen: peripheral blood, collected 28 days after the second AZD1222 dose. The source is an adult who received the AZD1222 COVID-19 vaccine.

CDR3 DNA sequence: TGCGCCAGCAGCCAAGGTCCGTCAGGTCTACCTGGCTACACCTTC. Residues: CASSQGPSGLPGYTF. The gene calls are TRBV4-1 and TRBJ1-2; no firm D call. Germline V gene data show CDR1 as MGHRA and CDR2 as YSYEKL. This CDR3 contains 15 residues. V lost 1 base, J lost 7 bases, and 16 bases lay in between.